This T cell receptor beta chain appears in the sequencing data of a study of CD8+CD57+ T cells in acquired aplastic anemia. Genomic DNA served as template for TCR beta VDJ and CDR3 profiling. MiXCR was run by TCRdb on the reads, yielding one entry per CDR3 protein. The data hold about 98,000 distinct CDR3 sequences, with 55% to 70% observed a single time. This CDR3 has 14 residues. Germline CDR1 reads LNHNV; CDR2 reads YYDKDF (reference sequence). With 0 bases removed from V and 1 base from J, the gap between germline ends came to 7 bases. All patients picked for sequencing had shown, by flow cytometry, an expansion of CD8+CD57+ cells.

The chain recombines TRBV15 with TRBJ2-7; D remains ambiguous. Sequencing used sorted CD4+, CD8+, or CD8+CD57+ T cells (not recorded which) from PBMCs. This receptor was taken from a human donor with aplastic anemia. The CDR3, as DNA: TGTGCCACCAGCAGAGAAGGCTCTTCCTACGAGCAGTACTTC. It codes for CATSREGSSYEQYF.